The 16 T cell receptor beta chains presented below share a single source sample, sequenced in a study of shared clonotypes between healthy human individuals. Sequencing used immunoSEQ multiplex PCR; TCRdb keeps in-frame clones, though not all of them. The sample contains about 560,000 clones, roughly four fifths of which appear only once. Specimen: PBMCs. The receptor set was obtained from a middle-aged woman in good health. Some clones in this sample may be carry-over from other donors' samples.

The V gene is TRBV5-5, the J gene TRBJ2-3; D remains ambiguous. Germline loops: CDR1 SGHKS, CDR2 YYEKEE (reference sequence). The CDR3 runs to 14 residues. The V end was cut by 1 base, the J end by 2 bases, with 8 bases between. The CDR3 here is CASSLRWSTDTQYF. The CDR3 nucleotides are TGTGCCAGCAGCTTGAGATGGTCCACAGATACGCAGTATTTT. Together with reference TRBV5-5 and TRBJ2-3, the CDR3 gives the full variable domain: DAGVTQSPTHLIKTRGQQVTLRCSPISGHKSVSWYQQVLGQGPQFIFQYYEKEERGRGNFPDRFSARQFPNYSSELNVNALLLGDSALYLCASSLRWSTDTQYFGPGTRLTVL.

J is TRBJ1-1 and V is TRBV30; D not certain. CDR3 length: 13 amino acids. Germline V gene lookup returns CDR1 GTSNPN and CDR2 SVGIG (reference sequence). V was trimmed by 1 base and J by 1 base, leaving 7 bases between them. CDR3 region: CAWSDTWNTEAFF. In DNA, the CDR3 is TGTGCCTGGAGTGACACGTGGAACACTGAAGCTTTCTTT.

The rearrangement joins TRBV29-1 to TRBJ1-1, with TRBD1 matching over 9 bases. The ends lost 6 bases at V and 3 bases at J; junction bases unmatched: 5. The CDR3 has 13 amino acids. Germline loops: CDR1 SQVTM, CDR2 ANQGSEA. In nucleotides, the CDR3 is TGCAGCGTGGGGACAGGGCCCTACACTGAAGCTTTCTTT. Protein product: CSVGTGPYTEAFF.

The V call is TRBV30, the J call TRBJ1-1, with D perhaps TRBD1 (5 bases). Looked up from germline, CDR1 is GTSNPN and CDR2 is SVGIG (reference sequence). Trimming removed 7 bases from V and 5 bases from J, with 11 bases in between. The CDR3 spans 11 residues. Written as DNA, the CDR3 is TGTGCCTCGGGGCGGAGTACTGAAGCTTTCTTT. This encodes CASGRSTEAFF.

Concerning this clone itself: A much larger clone differs from this one at a single base, so this may be a read error. The chain carries TRBV11-2 and TRBJ2-2; the D gene could be TRBD1 or TRBD2 (5 bases each). Germline-derived CDR1 and CDR2 are SGHAT and FQNNGV. The CDR3 extends over 12 amino acids. DNA for the CDR3: TGTGCCAGCAGCACACAGGCCGGGGAGCCGTTTTTT. This gives the protein CASSTQAGEPFF.

This clone was counted once. The CDR3 spells CASSQDWPATSILNQPQHF. The CDR3 nucleotides are TGCGCCAGCAGCCAAGATTGGCCCGCCACGTCCATCCTCAATCAGCCCCAGCATTTT. The rearrangement joins TRBV4-3 to TRBJ1-5; D is unresolved. The CDR3 runs 19 residues. CDR1 and CDR2 (germline): LGHNA, YSLEER. V shed 0 bases and J shed 3 bases, with 21 bases lying between them.

The chain has TRBV10-3 and TRBJ2-1, with 11 bases matching TRBD2. The CDR3 runs 15 residues. Losses at the gene ends were 5 bases for V and 6 bases for J; bases not matched to a gene: 6. Germline CDR1 reads ENHRY; CDR2 reads SYGVKD. CDR3: CAISILAGAFNEQFF. DNA for the CDR3: TGTGCCATCAGTATACTAGCGGGAGCGTTCAATGAGCAGTTCTTC.

J is TRBJ2-5 and V is TRBV7-3; D gene uncertain. CDR1 and CDR2 (germline): SGHTA, FQGTGA. The germline V and J ends were trimmed by 1 base and 4 bases, with 7 bases remaining between them. CDR3 length equals 13 residues. CDR3 nucleotide sequence: TGTGCCAGCAGCTTAAATCAAGGAGAGACCCAGTACTTC. This translates into CASSLNQGETQYF.

V gene TRBV7-8 combines with J gene TRBJ2-3, with D uncertain. Trimming removed 5 bases from V and 2 bases from J, with 20 bases in between. This CDR3 region has 17 residues. CDR1 is SGHVS and CDR2 is FQNEAQ in the germline V gene. CDR3 sequence reads: CASSPGRFAETTDTQYF. CDR3 nucleotides: TGTGCCAGCAGCCCCGGCCGATTCGCAGAGACCACAGATACGCAGTATTTT.

The rearrangement uses TRBV28 and TRBJ2-7; TRBD2 matches at 11 bases. Trimming took 4 bases from V and 5 from J; bases not matched to a gene: 7. The germline CDR1 and CDR2 sequences are MDHEN and SYDVKM. The length of the CDR3 is 15 residues. The DNA for the CDR3 is TGTGCCAGCAGTTCCTTAGCGGGAGGGGAGGACGAGCAGTACTTC. This gives the protein CASSSLAGGEDEQYF.

The chain links TRBV29-1 to TRBJ2-1; 11 nucleotides agree with TRBD2. V was pared by 4 bases and J by 4 bases, with 6 bases of the junction left unmatched. The CDR3 is 15 residues long. Germline V gene lookup returns CDR1 SQVTM and CDR2 ANQGSEA. CDR3 in DNA: TGCAGCGTTGTCCCCGGGACTAGCGGATACAATGAGCAGTTCTTC. Its protein product is CSVVPGTSGYNEQFF.

This rearrangement joins TRBV5-1 to TRBJ2-1; D not certain. Germline lookup yields CDR1 SGHRS and CDR2 YFSETQ. This CDR3 has 16 residues. V lost 6 bases and J 2 bases, leaving 18 bases between the germline ends. CDR3 in amino acids: CASTLRRVGTYNEQFF. As DNA, the CDR3 is TGCGCCAGCACCCTCAGAAGGGTTGGCACCTACAATGAGCAGTTCTTC.

Details on this clone: A much bigger clone sits one base away, suggesting this may be a read error. Additional DNA sequences in this sample encode the identical CDR3. This chain uses TRBV10-2 with TRBJ1-5; unclear D gene. The CDR3 contains 14 residues. The germline V gene has CDR1 WSHSY and CDR2 SAAADI. The CDR3 here is CASSESRADQPQHF. CDR3 nucleotides: TGCGCCAGCAGTGAATCCCGGGCAGATCAGCCTCAGCATTTT.

This CDR3 reads CASSAPGTGSEQYF. DNA of the CDR3: TGTGCCAGCAGTGCCCCCGGGACAGGGTCCGAGCAGTACTTC. The gene calls are TRBV28 and TRBJ2-7, with 9 bases matching TRBD1. Germline CDR1 and CDR2: MDHEN and SYDVKM. The CDR3 runs 14 residues. The ends lost 5 bases at V and 6 bases at J; junction bases unmatched: 8.

The rearrangement joins TRBV9 to TRBJ2-7; perhaps D is TRBD1 or TRBD2 (7 bases each). CDR3 length: 15 residues. CDR1 and CDR2 from the germline V gene are SGDLS and YYNGEE. Trimming left V 0 bases short and J 5 bases short, with 15 bases between. Here the CDR3 DNA reads TGTGCCAGCAGCGTAGAAGGGGGCGGGAGCCACGAGCAGTACTTC. Translating gives CASSVEGGGSHEQYF.

The rearrangement uses TRBV27 and TRBJ2-1, with 7 bases fitting TRBD1. The CDR3 totals 15 residues. The J segment lost 4 bases and the V segment lost 1 base, leaving 4 bases of the junction unmatched. Germline assignment: CDR1 MNHEY and CDR2 SMNVEV (reference sequence). The CDR3: CASSLLGQIYNEQFF. CDR3 DNA sequence: TGTGCCAGCAGTTTATTGGGACAGATTTACAATGAGCAGTTCTTC.